Listed below are T cell receptor beta chains from one sample, sequenced in a study of response to subunit inactivated influenza vaccine. Each CDR3 protein is one row after TCRdb ran MiXCR on the RT-PCR reads. The table shows over 750,000 distinct CDR3 sequences, with over 20% occurring only once. The source material was PBMCs from blood, sampled roughly 5 days after vaccination. Receptors were obtained from a man between 45 and 60 years old who received an inactivated influenza vaccine. CDR3s leave out the opening cysteine and the closing phenylalanine or tryptophan. Size values are once, few and many counts, or a class for expanded clones, and some rows have none.

clone_size j_call v_call cdr3_aa
NA TRBJ2-1 TRBV6-1 ASSITGLASEQF
NA TRBJ1-1 TRBV28 ASSFQDLNTEAF
NA TRBJ1-2 TRBV10-3 AIRVVYREKSVYGYT
few TRBJ2-5 TRBV2 ASRQGPYQETQY
NA TRBJ2-1 TRBV15 ATRRDSSSYNEQF
few TRBJ1-1 TRBV18 ASSPRTGANTEAF
NA TRBJ2-1 TRBV7-3 ASTMTSGKGEQF
NA TRBJ2-2 TRBV6-2/TRBV6-3 ASRKGERAGELF
NA TRBJ2-2 TRBV4-3 ASSQDLRSTGELF
NA TRBJ2-1 TRBV12-3/TRBV12-4 ASSSPLTSGRANEQF
once TRBJ2-2 TRBV19 ASSRAVGNTGELF
many TRBJ2-6 TRBV5-6 ASSFLANVLT
many TRBJ2-1 TRBV4-3 ASSQDLSAVRYNEQF
NA TRBJ2-1 TRBV5-8 ASSWDTGYNEQF
many TRBJ2-1 TRBV27 ASSSSSYNEQF
NA TRBJ2-7 TRBV20-1 SARKRRGTGLYEQY
few TRBJ1-2 TRBV7-2 ASSLGLGFWGNGYT
NA TRBJ1-2 TRBV10-3 AISPVSETAGYT
NA TRBJ1-5 TRBV5-1 ASSLDPGAGPQH
NA TRBJ2-1 TRBV6-5 ASSYRWGGHEQF
many TRBJ2-2 TRBV29-1 SVREGTGELF
NA TRBJ2-4 TRBV4-1 ASSLRSGTGSLSIQY
once TRBJ2-5 TRBV2 ASSEARTPPVRNSQETQY
NA TRBJ2-5 TRBV5-1 ASSPTGVTQETQY
NA TRBJ2-3 TRBV7-2 ASSYASGGAADTQY
few TRBJ1-6 TRBV28 ASDTSSFQGSSPLH
few TRBJ2-3 TRBV7-9 ASLTTSTDTQY
few TRBJ1-5 TRBV28 ASSLIRNSNQPQH
NA TRBJ2-5 TRBV7-8 ASSLVFSGFQETQY
few TRBJ1-5 TRBV20-1 SARQGGQPQH
NA TRBJ2-1 TRBV3-1 ASSQDSSHRGNEQF
NA TRBJ2-1 TRBV20-1 SALPGLLPYNEQF
few TRBJ1-1 TRBV6-1 ASSDAGAGTEAF
NA TRBJ1-1 TRBV12-3/TRBV12-4 ASSLARGATEAF
few TRBJ2-7 TRBV20-1 SVLWGGQGRFEQY
NA TRBJ2-1 TRBV9 ASSVTSGENNEQF
NA TRBJ2-7 TRBV6-4 ASSDSYTGTETYEQY
few TRBJ2-1 TRBV3-1 ASSQGDGYYNEQF
many TRBJ2-1 TRBV7-8 ASSWGLAGGGSNEQF
few TRBJ2-1 TRBV6-5 ASSYWSSGNNEQF
few TRBJ2-7 TRBV27 ASSLRFGTGGVLTYEQY
NA TRBJ2-2 TRBV4-3 ASSLTSGDTGELF
NA TRBJ2-3 TRBV20-1 SAAGEADTQY
few TRBJ1-1 TRBV5-8 ASSPYRITERRKAF
many TRBJ1-2 TRBV7-2 ASSLDRGSYGYT
NA TRBJ2-3 TRBV20-1 SARDGQGRTDTQY